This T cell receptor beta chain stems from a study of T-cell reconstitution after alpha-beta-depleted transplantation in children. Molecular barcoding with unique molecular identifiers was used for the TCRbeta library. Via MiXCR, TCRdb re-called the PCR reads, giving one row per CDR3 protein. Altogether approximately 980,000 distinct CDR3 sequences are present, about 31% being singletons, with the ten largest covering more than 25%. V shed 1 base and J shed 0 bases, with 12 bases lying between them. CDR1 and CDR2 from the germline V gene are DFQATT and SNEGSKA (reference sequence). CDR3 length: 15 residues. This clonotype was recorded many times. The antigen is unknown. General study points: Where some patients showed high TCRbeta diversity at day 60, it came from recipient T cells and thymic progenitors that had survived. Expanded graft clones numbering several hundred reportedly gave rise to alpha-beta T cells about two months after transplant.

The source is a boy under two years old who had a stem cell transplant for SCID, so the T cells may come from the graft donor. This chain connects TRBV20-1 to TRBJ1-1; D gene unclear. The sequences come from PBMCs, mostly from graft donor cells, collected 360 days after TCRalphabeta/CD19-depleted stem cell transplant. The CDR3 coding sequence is TGCAGTGCTAGAGTGGCAGGCCCGATGAACACTGAAGCTTTCTTT. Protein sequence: CSARVAGPMNTEAFF.